One and the same sample provided the 18 T cell receptor beta chains below, sequenced in a study of technical replicates of blood from several donors. TCRdb's copy holds only in-frame clones and misses some; the assay was immunoSEQ multiplex PCR. The sample has 74,000 or so clones, about 96% seen once. Sequencing input: T cells isolated from PBMCs. These receptor sequences come from a human donor in good health.

The chain carries TRBV9 and TRBJ2-1; D gene uncertain. There are 12 residues in the CDR3. V was trimmed by 7 bases and J by 1 base, leaving 6 bases between them. Per the germline V gene, CDR1 is SGDLS and CDR2 is YYNGEE. CDR3 bases: TGTGCCAGCGCGTTGTCCTACAATGAGCAGTTCTTC. Translating gives CASALSYNEQFF.

J is TRBJ2-1 and V is TRBV5-4, with 16 bases matching TRBD2. Germline CDR1 is SGHNT and CDR2 is YYREEE (reference sequence). Trimming removed 4 bases from V and 10 bases from J; junction bases left unmatched: 11. CDR3 size: 17 residues. The CDR3, as DNA: TGTGCCAGCAGCCCGGGAGCGGGACTAGCGGGAGGGGGAGAGCAGTTCTTC. Its protein is CASSPGAGLAGGGEQFF.

The CDR3 reads CAITEYRDSPRGYTF. The CDR3 nucleotides are TGTGCCATCACCGAATACCGGGACTCACCCCGTGGCTACACCTTC. The genes are TRBV10-3 and TRBJ1-2; D possibly corresponds to TRBD1 (5 bases). V shed 7 bases and J shed 7 bases, with 22 bases lying between them. Germline V CDR1 and CDR2: ENHRY, SYGVKD. The CDR3 contains 15 residues.

This clone was picked up a small number of times. The chain links TRBV29-1 to TRBJ1-1; perhaps TRBD1 as D (5 bases). Trimming took 4 bases from V and 7 from J, leaving 10 bases between them. CDR1 and CDR2 (germline): SQVTM, ANQGSEA. The CDR3 sequence is 11 residues long. CDR3 sequence reads: CSVGDRIEAFF. As DNA, the CDR3 is TGCAGCGTTGGAGACAGAATTGAAGCTTTCTTT.

This chain connects TRBV6-5 to TRBJ2-7; unclear D gene. The germline CDR1 and CDR2 sequences are MNHEY and SVGAGI. The CDR3 totals 12 residues. Trimming took off 4 bases at V and 2 bases at J, with 6 bases between the two ends. The CDR3 DNA is TGTGCCAGCAGTTCCAGGCCCTACGAGCAGTACTTC. Its translation: CASSSRPYEQYF.

The CDR3 DNA follows: TGCGCCAGCGGGACCCCGGGACAGGGAGAAGATACGCAGTATTTT. It encodes CASGTPGQGEDTQYF. This rearrangement joins TRBV10-2 to TRBJ2-3; 9 bases agree with TRBD1. The length of the CDR3 is 15 residues. From germline, CDR1 is WSHSY and CDR2 SAAADI. Trimming removed 8 bases from V and 5 bases from J; junction bases left unmatched: 11.

The V and J genes are TRBV6-1 and TRBJ2-7, with TRBD1 as a possible D gene (5 bases). V was pared by 5 bases and J by 0 bases, with 8 bases between. The CDR3 length is 13 residues. From germline, CDR1 is MNHNS and CDR2 SASEGT. CDR3 coding DNA: TGTGCCAGCAGTAGACAGACCTCCTACGAGCAGTACTTC. Translating gives CASSRQTSYEQYF.

The chain carries TRBV7-3 and TRBJ2-1; 8 nucleotides align to TRBD2. The germline V gene has CDR1 SGHTA and CDR2 FQGTGA. V trimming: 5 bases; J trimming: 6 bases; junction bases outside the gene matches: 9. The CDR3 totals 15 residues. This chain's CDR3 is CASSTGGGQVNEQFF. The CDR3 DNA reads TGTGCCAGCAGCACCGGGGGGGGGCAGGTCAATGAGCAGTTCTTC.

V and J are TRBV29-1 and TRBJ1-1; 9 positions agree with TRBD1. The CDR3 sequence is 16 residues long. V lost 3 bases, J lost 4 bases, and 12 bases stayed unmatched. Germline values: CDR1 SQVTM, CDR2 ANQGSEA. CDR3 residues: CSVDGGTGRRGTEAFF. CDR3 DNA: TGCAGCGTTGATGGCGGGACAGGGCGACGGGGCACTGAAGCTTTCTTT.

The genes are TRBV5-1 and TRBJ1-1; 7 bases agree with TRBD1. Germline CDR1 SGHRS, CDR2 YFSETQ. After removal of 5 bases from V and 5 bases from J, the junction contained 9 bases not matched to a gene. The CDR3 has 14 amino acids. Here the CDR3 DNA reads TGCGCCAGCAGTGAGGGGGCGTATCTGACTGAAGCTTTCTTT. This gives the protein CASSEGAYLTEAFF.

CDR3 protein: CASSSRDNEQFF. CDR3 DNA: TGTGCCAGCAGCTCGAGGGACAATGAGCAGTTCTTC. The genes are TRBV7-6 and TRBJ2-1; possible D gene TRBD2, 5 bases. The length of the CDR3 is 12 residues. Between the trimmed V and J ends, which lost 4 bases and 5 bases, there was a span of 6 bases. From germline, CDR1 is SGHVS and CDR2 FNYEAQ.

The chain links TRBV27 to TRBJ2-1; a weak D match, TRBD2 (6 bases). The germline V gene encodes CDR1 MNHEY and CDR2 SMNVEV (reference sequence). This CDR3 comprises 18 residues. Trimming took off 5 bases at V and 0 bases at J, with 20 bases between the two ends. CDR3 nucleotide sequence: TGTGCCAGCAGTATCCCGGGACTCAAAAGTAGCTCCTACAATGAGCAGTTCTTC. Protein: CASSIPGLKSSSYNEQFF.

The chain recombines TRBV19 with TRBJ2-7; tentative D call: TRBD2 (5 bases). The CDR3 length is 14 residues. V lost 4 bases, J lost 2 bases, and 12 bases lay in between. Germline V gene data show CDR1 as LNHDA and CDR2 as SQIVND (reference sequence). For the CDR3, the DNA is TGTGCCAGTAGTACTTGGGAGACGACCTACGAGCAGTACTTC. This translates into CASSTWETTYEQYF.

The V gene is TRBV28, the J gene TRBJ2-5; 13 positions agree with TRBD2. Trimming at V came to 6 bases and at J to 4 bases, leaving 23 bases not matched to a gene. This CDR3 contains 21 residues. Germline CDR1 and CDR2: MDHEN and SYDVKM. DNA of the CDR3: TGTGCCAGCAGGGGGTCGAAACTAAGGACTAGCGGGAGATTTGGTGGAGAGACCCAGTACTTC. Translation: CASRGSKLRTSGRFGGETQYF. The full variable domain, completed using reference TRBV28 and TRBJ2-5, is DVKVTQSSRYLVKRTGEKVFLECVQDMDHENMFWYRQDPGLGLRLIYFSYDVKMKEKGDIPEGYSVSREKKERFSLILESASTNQTSMYLCASRGSKLRTSGRFGGETQYFGPGTRLLVL.

The chain links TRBV5-1 to TRBJ1-6; D possibly corresponds to TRBD1 (5 bases). With 2 bases removed from V and 7 bases from J, the gap between germline ends came to 10 bases. CDR1 and CDR2 from the germline V gene are SGHRS and YFSETQ. The CDR3 runs to 14 residues. CDR3 residues: CASSFQGENSPLHF. The CDR3 nucleotides are TGCGCCAGCAGCTTCCAGGGTGAAAATTCACCCCTCCACTTT.

The chain is built from TRBV11-3 and TRBJ2-7, with 7 bases fitting TRBD1. V lost 5 bases to trimming and J lost 3 bases; unmatched junction nucleotides: 10. The CDR3 sequence is 15 residues long. CDR1 and CDR2 from the germline V gene are SGHNT and YENEEA. The CDR3 sequence: CASSVAGTDYYEQYF. For the CDR3, the DNA is TGTGCCAGCAGCGTTGCCGGGACAGATTACTACGAGCAGTACTTC.

This clone showed up just a few times. The chain has TRBV7-2 and TRBJ2-1; TRBD2 aligns across 11 bases. Unmatched junction bases numbered 16, after V lost 0 bases and J lost 3 bases. Germline lookup yields CDR1 SGHTA and CDR2 FQGNSA. The CDR3 runs to 21 residues. CDR3 residues: CASSLAPVAGGRWVNYNEQFF. In DNA form, the CDR3 reads TGTGCCAGCAGCTTAGCCCCTGTAGCGGGAGGGCGCTGGGTCAACTACAATGAGCAGTTCTTC.

CDR3 amino acids: CASSPVSDEQYF. CDR3 nucleotide sequence: TGCGCCAGCAGCCCCGTGTCTGACGAGCAGTACTTC. V gene TRBV5-1 combines with J gene TRBJ2-7; D is ambiguous. Per germline, CDR1 SGHRS and CDR2 YFSETQ. The CDR3 length is 12 residues. V lost 4 bases and J 5 bases, leaving 10 bases between the germline ends.